The present T cell receptor (beta chain) was sequenced within a study of HIV-infected children after antiretroviral therapy interruption. Points from the study as a whole: Naive CD4+ sequences overlapped less between time points once interruption began.

Treatment described: PENTA 11 planned treatment interruption arm or continuous ART arm. Samples needed at least 5 million viable cryopreserved PBMCs. Trimming removed 6 bases at V and 9 bases at J, with 9 bases between. Germline CDR1 reads SNHLY; CDR2 reads FYNNEI. The CDR3 is made up of 11 amino acids. A 3' RACE protocol on RNA, with unique molecular identifiers, produced the TCR library. TCRdb reprocessed the 3' RACE reads with MiXCR, giving one entry per CDR3 protein. The table shows approximately 95,000 distinct CDR3 sequences, with around 6.9% occurring only once. This clonotype was detected many times. Its target is unknown.

The origin of this receptor is a pool of human donors with HIV. This chain connects TRBV2 to TRBJ1-5; D may be TRBD1 (6 bases). This specimen consisted of CD45RA+ CD4+ T cells from PBMCs, pooled from several time points, obtained from a donor given antiretroviral therapy, either interrupted or continuous. As to subset: naive CD4+ CD45RA+ CD45RO- T cells. CDR3 residues: CASRQTGPQHF. The CDR3 DNA is TGTGCCAGCAGACAGACAGGGCCCCAGCATTTT.